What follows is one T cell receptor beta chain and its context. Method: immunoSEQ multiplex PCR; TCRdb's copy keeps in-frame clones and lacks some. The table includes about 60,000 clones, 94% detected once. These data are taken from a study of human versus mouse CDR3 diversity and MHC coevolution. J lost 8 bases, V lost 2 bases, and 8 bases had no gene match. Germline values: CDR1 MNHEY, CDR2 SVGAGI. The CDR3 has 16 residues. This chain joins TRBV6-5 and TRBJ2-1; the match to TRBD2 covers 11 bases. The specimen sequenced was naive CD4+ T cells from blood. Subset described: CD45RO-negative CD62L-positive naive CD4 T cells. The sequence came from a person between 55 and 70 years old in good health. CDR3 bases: TGTGCCAGCAGTTACCTCGCTAGCGGGAGGTGGTATGAGCAGTTCTTC. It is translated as CASSYLASGRWYEQFF.